The source of this TCR beta chain is a study of Graves' ophthalmopathy and Graves' hyperthyroidism. Study background: Untreated patients at initial diagnosis provided peripheral blood. Study-wide results and caveats: Blood was where most expanded thyroid clonotypes above 0.001 frequency also turned up. For predicting ophthalmopathy progression, the model had 70.59% sensitivity and 72.22% specificity.

Patients were diagnosed from clinical symptoms, serum thyroxine, TRAb, thyroid ultrasound and orbital computed tomography. The sample holds a few counts of this clonotype. The antigen remains undetermined. Transcripts of RNA were the source for amplifying TCR beta CDR3 regions. HTBI primers were employed in first-round RT-PCR, then a second-round multiplex PCR followed. Each CDR3 protein gets one entry after TCRdb re-called the multiplex PCR reads with MiXCR. The table shows a few hundred thousand distinct CDR3 sequences, with approximately 15% occurring only once. CDR1 and CDR2 from the germline V gene are SNHLY and FYNNEI. CDR3 length: 13 amino acids. After removal of 8 bases from V and 7 bases from J, the junction contained 8 bases not matched to a gene.

This clonotype was obtained from a young woman with stable Graves' hyperthyroidism. What was sequenced was peripheral blood. The chain carries TRBV2 and TRBJ2-7; 10 positions match TRBD1. CDR3 sequence (DNA): TGTGCCAGCGGGGACAGGGGATCACAAGAGCAGTACTTC. Translation gives CASGDRGSQEQYF.